This T cell receptor (beta chain) was identified during a study of vaccination and CD4 T cells after COVID-19. About the study: Treatment of control cultures consisted of a CEFX pool, an HIV-1 Nef pool, or no peptide.

A note on this clonotype: Its antigen is not known.

Indicated treatment: roughly nine-day PBMC culture with coronavirus spike peptide pools or control peptides (ViraFEST assay). CDR3 length: 14 amino acids. Looked up from germline, CDR1 is DFQATT and CDR2 is SNEGSKA (reference sequence). V dropped 0 bases and J dropped 6 bases, with 12 bases sitting between them. The Oncomine TCR Beta short-read assay sequenced DNA from cultured CD4+ T cells. It was cultured CD4+ T cells from which genomic DNA was extracted. TCRdb passed the PCR reads through MiXCR, listing each CDR3 protein once. The table has around 9,700 distinct CDR3 sequences, around 23% seen once; the top ten hold 24%.

This specimen consisted of CD4+ T cells from blood, cultured in vitro, obtained after SARS-CoV-2 vaccination. The sequence was collected from a human donor who had recovered from COVID-19. The V call is TRBV20-1, the J call TRBJ2-1, with D perhaps TRBD1 (5 bases). The CDR3 here is CSARDRQWSNEQFF. CDR3 DNA sequence: TGCAGTGCTAGAGATCGACAGTGGTCCAATGAGCAGTTCTTC.